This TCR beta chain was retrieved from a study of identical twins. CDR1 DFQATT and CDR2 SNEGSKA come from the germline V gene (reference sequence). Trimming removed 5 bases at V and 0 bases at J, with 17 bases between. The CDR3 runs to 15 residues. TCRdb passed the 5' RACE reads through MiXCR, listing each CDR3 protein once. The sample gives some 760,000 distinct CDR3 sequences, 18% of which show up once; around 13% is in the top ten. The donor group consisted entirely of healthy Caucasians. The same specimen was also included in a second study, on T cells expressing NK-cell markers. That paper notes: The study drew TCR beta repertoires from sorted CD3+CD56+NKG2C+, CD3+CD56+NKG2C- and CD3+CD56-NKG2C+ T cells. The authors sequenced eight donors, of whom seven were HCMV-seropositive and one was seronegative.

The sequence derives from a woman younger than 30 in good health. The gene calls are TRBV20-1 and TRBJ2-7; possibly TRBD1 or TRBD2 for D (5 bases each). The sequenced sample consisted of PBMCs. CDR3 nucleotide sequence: TGCAGTGCTGGTTCGAGACAGCGGACCTCCTACGAGCAGTACTTC. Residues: CSAGSRQRTSYEQYF.